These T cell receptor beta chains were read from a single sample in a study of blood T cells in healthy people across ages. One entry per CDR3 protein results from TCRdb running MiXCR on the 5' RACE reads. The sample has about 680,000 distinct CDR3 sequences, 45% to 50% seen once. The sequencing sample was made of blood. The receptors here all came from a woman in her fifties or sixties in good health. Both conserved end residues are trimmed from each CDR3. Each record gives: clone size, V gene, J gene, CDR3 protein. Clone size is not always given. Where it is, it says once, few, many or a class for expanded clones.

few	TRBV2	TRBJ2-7	ASSSTGTGDYEQY
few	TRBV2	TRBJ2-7	ASSERMLGLARYEQY
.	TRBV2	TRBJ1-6	ASGDSSYNSPLH
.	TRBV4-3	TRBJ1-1	ASSHLGTGGPGLAGTEAF
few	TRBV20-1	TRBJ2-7	SARQGKNTYEQY
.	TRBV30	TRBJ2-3	AWSRGSGSTDTQY
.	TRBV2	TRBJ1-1	ASSDPGQGQTEAF
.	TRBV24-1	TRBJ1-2	ATSDHGTGREGYT
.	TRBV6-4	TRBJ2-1	ASRGYRTVGPHNEQF
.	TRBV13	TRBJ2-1	ASSDILEGATEQF
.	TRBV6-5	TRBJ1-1	ASRQGKNTEAF
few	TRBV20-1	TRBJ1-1	SATGMRVEAF
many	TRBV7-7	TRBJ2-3	ASSPSPASTDTQY
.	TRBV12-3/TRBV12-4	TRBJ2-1	ASSLTGRPYNEQF
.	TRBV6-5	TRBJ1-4	ASSYSFGTTGVEEKLF
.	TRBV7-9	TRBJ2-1	ASSLNSGSNEQF
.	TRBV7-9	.	ASSLAQGAFYEQY
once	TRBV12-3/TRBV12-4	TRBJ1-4	ASKIGTGGEKLF
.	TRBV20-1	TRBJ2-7	SARDMRRAYEQY
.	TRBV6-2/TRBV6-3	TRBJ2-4	ASSYGQGNIQY
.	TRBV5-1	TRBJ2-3	ASSLATGAVDAQY
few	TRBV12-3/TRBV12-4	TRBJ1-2	ASSDRDSNYGYT
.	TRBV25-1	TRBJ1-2	ASSDGGVGVGYT
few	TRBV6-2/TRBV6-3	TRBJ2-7	ASRSGGIYEQY
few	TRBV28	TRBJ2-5	ASSPLAETQY
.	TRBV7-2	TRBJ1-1	ASSPAAGQGFEAF
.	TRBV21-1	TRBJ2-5	ASSERELALQETQY
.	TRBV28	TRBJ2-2	ASRLSGSDGELF
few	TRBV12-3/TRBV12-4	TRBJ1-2	ASSPQAGADYGYT
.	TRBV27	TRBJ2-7	ASSRSKRDPQDYEQY
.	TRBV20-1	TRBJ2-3	SARPNERPGTDTQY
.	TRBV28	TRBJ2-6	ASRKPLSGANVLT
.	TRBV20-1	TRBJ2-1	SASWLPGDYNEQF
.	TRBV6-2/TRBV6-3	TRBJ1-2	ASTKRRQGEYYGYT
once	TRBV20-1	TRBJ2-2	SARDRTSGSGELF